This entry describes one T cell receptor beta chain. The sample belongs to a study of blood T cell repertoires in COVID-19. V was shortened by 7 bases and J by 2 bases, with 15 bases between the two germline ends. Germline V lookup: CDR1 GTSNPN, CDR2 SVGIG (reference sequence). CDR3 length: 13 residues. Using immunoSEQ multiplex PCR, the repertoire was profiled, and TCRdb retains in-frame clones only, with some absent. The sample lists around 100,000 clones, just over 85% occurring once. The chain employs TRBV30 and TRBJ2-7; D is perhaps TRBD2 (6 bases). Sequencing was carried out using peripheral blood. The sequence was collected from a human donor in a cohort sampled during active COVID-19. CDR3 protein: CAYRRARTYEQYF. In DNA, the CDR3 is TGTGCCTACCGGAGGGCCAGGACCTACGAGCAGTACTTC.